This TCR beta chain was identified during a study of chemoradiotherapy in HPV16-positive cancers (dated by TCRdb to between 2021 and 2023). Regarding the research as a whole: Functional T-cell assays on cells from a couple of HPV16-positive patients defined candidate HPV-specific T-cell clones and common TCR motifs. The study set out to ask whether T-cell immunity against the HPV oncoproteins E6 and E7 changes over the course of chemoradiotherapy and whether that immunity affects survival. Next, the candidate HPV-specific TCRs and motifs were followed in TCR repertoires from over 85 patients with HPV-related cancers.

CDR1 is given as LGHNA and CDR2 as YNFKEQ, both from the germline V gene. From V the trimming removes 1 base and from J it removes 2 bases, while the gene matches leave 3 bases of the junction unaccounted for. CDR3 length: 16 amino acids, cysteine to phenylalanine. Kept here is only the CDR3 DNA, which spans 48 bases and is read in frame from base 1. Preparation of the library involved the immunoSEQ multiplex PCR assay. Held by TCRdb, this immuneACCESS table contains in-frame sequences only and omits some clones. Under half of the omission traces to an unresolved V gene where checked; the cause of the rest is unknown. This sample lists roughly 20,000 clones; 75% to 90% were detected once. The ten largest clones add up to around 3.6% of the sample. Findings and caveats that apply to the study as a whole: The functional definition of HPV-specific T cells came from only a couple of HPV16-positive patients, and the survival association was reported for HPV16-positive patients. Expansion of candidate HPV-specific clones and E7-related TCR motifs was observed in the tumor microenvironment during treatment, whereas no such expansion was observed for non-HPV-specific T cells. In HPV16-positive patients, expansion of HPV-responsive T cells during chemoradiotherapy was found to be associated with improved recurrence-free survival.

As regards this clone: It lacks a known antigen. No base quality values were provided; no much bigger clone lies one nucleotide off.

Repertoires were sampled repeatedly over the course of chemoradiotherapy, so clonal expansion could be followed in the tumor microenvironment. Sequenced here: blood, sampled from a patient who underwent chemoradiotherapy. This TCR was sampled from a human donor with HPV-associated anogenital cancer. Recombination connected TRBV4-2 to TRBJ2-7, with 12 bases in between that match TRBD2. The bases read TGTGCCAGCAGCCAAGGGCTAGCGGGGGGGCCCTACGAGCAGTACTTC. This translates into CASSQGLAGGPYEQYF.